This TCR beta chain was identified in a study of cytomegalovirus exposure and HLA in healthy donors. Study-wide points: The dataset shows that most TCR sequences were rare, while some public TCRs occurred in many donors.

PCR employed 60 Vbeta and 13 Jbeta primers. Generated by immunoSEQ multiplex PCR, the TCRdb table keeps only in-frame clones and is missing some. The sample holds about 200,000 clones, about four fifths seen once. A note on this clone: Antigen unknown.

Between the trimmed V and J ends, which lost 4 bases and 6 bases, there was a span of 13 bases. The germline V gene encodes CDR1 SGDLS and CDR2 YYNGEE. The CDR3 contains 13 residues. Donors had nominal health at sampling but likely had unrecorded immune exposures. The V call is TRBV9, the J call TRBJ1-2; weak D call: TRBD1 (6 bases). What was sequenced was PBMCs. The TCR was taken from a boy between 2 and 10 years old in good health and CMV-seronegative. CDR3 coding DNA: TGTGCCAGCAGCCCGATACAGGGACATGGCTACACCTTC. Protein: CASSPIQGHGYTF.